This T cell receptor beta chain was captured in a study of shared T cell receptors in the human thymus. There are 15 residues in the CDR3. Germline V gives CDR1 MNHNS, CDR2 SASEGT. The ends were cut back, 1 base at V and 0 bases at J, with 8 bases in the middle. Sequencing used immunoSEQ multiplex PCR; TCRdb keeps in-frame clones, though not all of them. This table holds a few hundred thousand clones, 85% to 95% found once. This sequence was found in a human donor. This chain links TRBV6-1 with TRBJ2-3; D is uncertain. The sequenced sample was thymocytes. The CDR3, as DNA: TGTGCCAGCAGTGAAGGGGCACTCAGCACAGATACGCAGTATTTT. Its protein product is CASSEGALSTDTQYF.